The clone carrying this T cell receptor beta chain was seen only a few times. Its antigen is not known. Assay used: immunoSEQ multiplex PCR; TCRdb lists only in-frame clones, some missing. The repertoire holds about 82,000 clones, with around 95% as singletons. This entry belongs to a study of cytomegalovirus exposure and HLA in healthy donors. The donors were members of the validation cohort, which comprised roughly 120 subjects and was separate from the first cohort of fewer than 700 subjects. This CDR3 is built from 15 residues. V gave up 6 bases and J gave up 3 bases; unmatched junction bases: 4. CDR1 is SEHNR and CDR2 is FQNEAQ in the germline V gene (reference sequence). General observations from the study: One later analysis, an examination of the 100 to 150 validation repertoires, found that first-cohort TCR clusters tended to co-occur in them.

The source of this sequence is a woman in her late teens or twenties in good health and CMV-seronegative. The chain joins TRBV7-9 to TRBJ2-7; TRBD2 agrees at 14 bases. The sample consisted of PBMCs. CDR3 nucleotide sequence: TGTGCCAGCAGTCGGACTAGCGGGGGGAACTACGAGCAGTACTTC. Its translation: CASSRTSGGNYEQYF.